This TCR beta chain was sequenced for a study of human T cells and chemical hapten exposure. Turning to the study itself: Patients, predominantly female, presented with alopecia areata, totalis or universalis.

TCRdb used MiXCR to reprocess the RACE reads, holding one entry per CDR3 protein. This sample carries over 300,000 distinct CDR3 sequences, approximately 5% of them seen once, and the ten largest clones take around 2.6%. Regarding time point: pre-sensitization, week 0. As to treatment: therapeutic diphenylcyclopropenone sensitization with weekly scalp DPC. Sequencing started from total RNA isolated from unfractionated whole blood. This clonotype has ten or more counts. The CDR3 spans 16 residues. V lost 3 bases to trimming and J lost 5 bases; unmatched junction nucleotides: 10. Germline V CDR1 and CDR2: SGDLS, YYNGEE.

Here the sequenced sample was whole blood, taken in connection with sensitization to the hapten diphenylcyclopropenone (DPC). The receptor was isolated from a woman aged 45-59 years with alopecia areata. Some clones in this sample may be carry-over from other donors' samples. The chain couples TRBV9 to TRBJ2-3, with 9 bases aligning to TRBD2. CDR3 bases: TGTGCCAGCAGCGCCCCACCGGGACTAGCTAGAGATACGCAGTATTTT. Protein: CASSAPPGLARDTQYF.